The 7 T cell receptor beta chains listed next were all sequenced from one sample in a study of blood T cell repertoires in COVID-19. The assay was immunoSEQ multiplex PCR, and TCRdb's table has in-frame clones only and misses some. This table holds around 250,000 clones, roughly 85% found once. The sequencing sample was made of peripheral blood. The receptors originated from a man between 45 and 60 years old with active or convalescent COVID-19.

The genes are TRBV7-2 and TRBJ2-1, with 10 bases matching TRBD1. The V and J ends lost 1 base and 0 bases, in that order; junction bases with no gene match: 0. Germline-derived CDR1 and CDR2 are SGHTA and FQGNSA. The CDR3 has 16 amino acids. CDR3 sequence: CASSLGTGGSYNEQFF. The CDR3 DNA follows: TGTGCCAGCAGCTTAGGGACAGGGGGCTCCTACAATGAGCAGTTCTTC.

The V call is TRBV10-3, the J call TRBJ1-6; 7 positions match TRBD1. The CDR3 consists of 13 residues. Germline V gene sequence: CDR1 ENHRY, CDR2 SYGVKD. Trimming at V came to 10 bases and at J to 4 bases, leaving 4 bases not matched to a gene. CDR3 sequence: CATGQEYNSPLHF. CDR3 coding DNA: TGTGCCACTGGACAGGAGTATAATTCACCCCTCCACTTT.

This chain links TRBV19 with TRBJ1-3, with D possibly being TRBD1 (5 bases). The CDR3 contains 14 residues. V was trimmed by 8 bases and J by 0 bases, leaving 11 bases between them. The germline V gene has CDR1 LNHDA and CDR2 SQIVND (reference sequence). CDR3 coding DNA: TGTGCCAGTCTCGACAGACTCTCTGGAAACACCATATATTTT. Translated, it gives CASLDRLSGNTIYF.

The CDR3 protein is CASSLEGRNEQFF. CDR3 nucleotides: TGTGCCAGCAGCTTGGAGGGCCGAAATGAGCAGTTCTTC. This sequence joins TRBV11-2 and TRBJ2-1; weak D call: TRBD2 (6 bases). There are 13 residues in the CDR3. V lost 3 bases and J 7 bases, leaving 10 bases between the germline ends. Germline V gene lookup returns CDR1 SGHAT and CDR2 FQNNGV.

This clone occurred once. The CDR3 protein is CASRPGQGLGEAFF. CDR3 sequence (DNA): TGTGCCAGCAGACCTGGACAGGGGCTCGGTGAAGCTTTCTTT. The chain uses TRBV2 and TRBJ1-1; 9 bases map to TRBD1. Trimming cost V 6 bases and J 7 bases; bases outside gene matches: 9. The CDR3 consists of 14 residues. The germline V gene encodes CDR1 SNHLY and CDR2 FYNNEI.

The V and J genes are TRBV27 and TRBJ2-3; D is possibly TRBD1 (6 bases). The V and J ends lost 5 bases and 6 bases respectively, with 12 bases between them. The CDR3 sequence is 13 residues long. Germline V gene data show CDR1 as MNHEY and CDR2 as SMNVEV (reference sequence). CDR3 region: CASSPATGDTQYF. Here the CDR3 DNA reads TGTGCCAGCAGTCCCGCCACAGGGGATACGCAGTATTTT.

The chain employs TRBV15 and TRBJ1-5; 7 bases fit TRBD1. Trimming at V came to 0 bases and at J to 7 bases, leaving 12 bases not matched to a gene. The CDR3 length is 17 residues. Per germline, CDR1 LNHNV and CDR2 YYDKDF (reference sequence). CDR3 protein: CATSRDKDKTGRQPQHF. As DNA, the CDR3 is TGTGCCACCAGCAGAGATAAGGACAAGACAGGGCGCCAGCCCCAGCATTTT.